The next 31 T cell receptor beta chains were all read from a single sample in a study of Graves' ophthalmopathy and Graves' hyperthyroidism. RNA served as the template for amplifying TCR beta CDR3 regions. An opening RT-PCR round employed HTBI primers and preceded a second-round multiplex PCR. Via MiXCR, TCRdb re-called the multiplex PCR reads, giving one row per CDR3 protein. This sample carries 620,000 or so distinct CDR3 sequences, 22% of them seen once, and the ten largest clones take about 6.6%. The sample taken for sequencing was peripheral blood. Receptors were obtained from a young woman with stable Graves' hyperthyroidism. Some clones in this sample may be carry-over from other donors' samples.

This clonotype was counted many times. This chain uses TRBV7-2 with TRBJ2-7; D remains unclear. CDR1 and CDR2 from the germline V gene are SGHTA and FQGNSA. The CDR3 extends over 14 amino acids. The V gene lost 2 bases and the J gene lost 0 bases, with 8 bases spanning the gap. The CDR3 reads CASSLRPSSYEQYF. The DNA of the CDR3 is TGTGCCAGCAGCTTACGGCCTAGCTCCTACGAGCAGTACTTC.

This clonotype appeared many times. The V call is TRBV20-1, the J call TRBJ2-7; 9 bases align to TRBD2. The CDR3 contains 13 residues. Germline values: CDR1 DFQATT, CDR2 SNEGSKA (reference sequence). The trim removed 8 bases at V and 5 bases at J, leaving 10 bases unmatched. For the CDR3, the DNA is TGCAGTCCCCTCGGGGTAGCGGGAGACGAGCAGTACTTC. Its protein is CSPLGVAGDEQYF.

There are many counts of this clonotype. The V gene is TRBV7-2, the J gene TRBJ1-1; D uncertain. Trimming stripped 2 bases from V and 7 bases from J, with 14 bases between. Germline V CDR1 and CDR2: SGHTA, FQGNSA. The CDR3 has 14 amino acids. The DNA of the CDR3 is TGTGCCAGCAGCTTAAGGTTCTCATCGGGTGAAGCTTTCTTT. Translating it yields CASSLRFSSGEAFF.

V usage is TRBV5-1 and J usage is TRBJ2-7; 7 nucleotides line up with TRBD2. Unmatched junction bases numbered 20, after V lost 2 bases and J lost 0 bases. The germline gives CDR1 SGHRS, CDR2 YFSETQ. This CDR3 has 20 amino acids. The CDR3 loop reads CASSFSGGPAVALSSYEQYF. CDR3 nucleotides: TGCGCCAGCAGCTTTTCGGGAGGACCGGCGGTAGCCCTAAGCTCCTACGAGCAGTACTTC.

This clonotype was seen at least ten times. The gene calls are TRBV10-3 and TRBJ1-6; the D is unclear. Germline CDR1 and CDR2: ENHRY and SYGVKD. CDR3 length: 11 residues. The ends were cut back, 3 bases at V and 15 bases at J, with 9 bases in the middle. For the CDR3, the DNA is TGTGCCATCAGTGAAGGAGGGCACCTCCACTTT. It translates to CAISEGGHLHF.

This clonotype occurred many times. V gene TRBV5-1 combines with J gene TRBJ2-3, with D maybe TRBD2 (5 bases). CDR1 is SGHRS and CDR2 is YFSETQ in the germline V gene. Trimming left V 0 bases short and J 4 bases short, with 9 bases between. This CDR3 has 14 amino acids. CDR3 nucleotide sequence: TGCGCCAGCAGCTTGGGAGGTAGCGCAGATACGCAGTATTTT. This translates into CASSLGGSADTQYF.

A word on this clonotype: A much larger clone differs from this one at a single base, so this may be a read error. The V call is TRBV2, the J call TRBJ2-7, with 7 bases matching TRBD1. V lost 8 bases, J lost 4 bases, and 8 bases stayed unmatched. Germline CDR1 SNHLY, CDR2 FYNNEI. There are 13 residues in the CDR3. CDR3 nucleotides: TGTGCCAGCCTGGACAGGAATGAGTACGAGCAGTACTTC. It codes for CASLDRNEYEQYF.

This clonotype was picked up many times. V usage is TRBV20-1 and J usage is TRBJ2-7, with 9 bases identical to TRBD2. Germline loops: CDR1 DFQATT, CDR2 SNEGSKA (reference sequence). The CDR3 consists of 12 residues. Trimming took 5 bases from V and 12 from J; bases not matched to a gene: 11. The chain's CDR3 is CSASGSGLATYF. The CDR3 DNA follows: TGCAGTGCTTCTGGGTCCGGACTAGCGACGTACTTC.

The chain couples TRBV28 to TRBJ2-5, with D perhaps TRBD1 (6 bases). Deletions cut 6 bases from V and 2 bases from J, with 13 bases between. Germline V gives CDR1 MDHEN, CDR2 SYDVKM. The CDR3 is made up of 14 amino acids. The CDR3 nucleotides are TGTGCCAGCAGAAGGGGGAGTCGGCAAGAGACCCAGTACTTC. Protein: CASRRGSRQETQYF. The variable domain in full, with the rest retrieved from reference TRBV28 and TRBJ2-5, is DVKVTQSSRYLVKRTGEKVFLECVQDMDHENMFWYRQDPGLGLRLIYFSYDVKMKEKGDIPEGYSVSREKKERFSLILESASTNQTSMYLCASRRGSRQETQYFGPGTRLLVL.

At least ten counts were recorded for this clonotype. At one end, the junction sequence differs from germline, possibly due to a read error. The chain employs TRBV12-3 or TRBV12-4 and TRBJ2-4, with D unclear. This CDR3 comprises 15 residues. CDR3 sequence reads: CASSFSRAPNNIKYF. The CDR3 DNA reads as TGTGCCAGCAGTTTTAGCCGGGCCCCTAATAACATTAAGTACTTC.

This chain's CDR3 is CASSVDLSLGELFF. In nucleotides, the CDR3 is TGTGCCAGCAGCGTAGACCTAAGCCTAGGGGAGCTGTTTTTT. The chain carries TRBV9 and TRBJ2-2; no firm D call. Germline V gene data show CDR1 as SGDLS and CDR2 as YYNGEE. Trimming cost V 0 bases and J 8 bases, with 11 bases left between them. The CDR3 has 14 residues.

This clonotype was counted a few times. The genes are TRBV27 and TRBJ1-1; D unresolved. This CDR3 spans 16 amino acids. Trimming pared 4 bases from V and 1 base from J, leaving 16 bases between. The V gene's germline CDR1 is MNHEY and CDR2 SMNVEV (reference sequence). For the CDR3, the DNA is TGTGCCAGCAGTTCTCGGCCGGAGCTTAAGAACACTGAAGCTTTCTTT. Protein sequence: CASSSRPELKNTEAFF.

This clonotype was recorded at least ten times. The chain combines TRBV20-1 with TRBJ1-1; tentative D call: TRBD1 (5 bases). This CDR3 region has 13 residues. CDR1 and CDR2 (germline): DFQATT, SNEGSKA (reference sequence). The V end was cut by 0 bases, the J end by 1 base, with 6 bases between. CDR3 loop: CSAREQANTEAFF. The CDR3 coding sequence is TGCAGTGCTAGAGAACAGGCGAACACTGAAGCTTTCTTT.

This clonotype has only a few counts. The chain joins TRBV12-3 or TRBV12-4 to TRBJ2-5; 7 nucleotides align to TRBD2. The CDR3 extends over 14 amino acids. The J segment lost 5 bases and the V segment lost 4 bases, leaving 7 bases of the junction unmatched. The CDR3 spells CASSSPWGGETQYF. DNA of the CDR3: TGTGCCAGCAGTTCCCCTTGGGGGGGGGAGACCCAGTACTTC.

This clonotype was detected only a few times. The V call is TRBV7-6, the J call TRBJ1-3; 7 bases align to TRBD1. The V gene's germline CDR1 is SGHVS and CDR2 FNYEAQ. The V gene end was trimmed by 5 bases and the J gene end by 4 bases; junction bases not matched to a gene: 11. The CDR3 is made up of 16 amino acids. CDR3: CASSLQTGLLGNTIYF. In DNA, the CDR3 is TGTGCCAGCAGCCTTCAGACAGGGCTTCTGGGAAACACCATATATTTT.

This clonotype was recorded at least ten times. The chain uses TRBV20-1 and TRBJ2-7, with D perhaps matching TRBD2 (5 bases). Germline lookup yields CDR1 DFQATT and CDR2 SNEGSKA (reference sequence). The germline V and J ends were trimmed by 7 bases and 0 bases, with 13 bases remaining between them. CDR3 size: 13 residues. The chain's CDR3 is CSGRFGSSYEQYF. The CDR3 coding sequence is TGCAGTGGTAGGTTTGGGAGCTCCTACGAGCAGTACTTC.

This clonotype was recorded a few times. This CDR3 is CASSPGQGDYSNQPQHF. The CDR3 nucleotides are TGTGCCAGCAGCCCGGGACAGGGGGATTATAGCAATCAGCCCCAGCATTTT. This rearrangement joins TRBV12-3 or TRBV12-4 to TRBJ1-5; 11 nucleotides match TRBD1. The V segment lost 6 bases and the J segment 0 bases; nucleotides outside the gene matches: 7. This CDR3 has 17 residues.

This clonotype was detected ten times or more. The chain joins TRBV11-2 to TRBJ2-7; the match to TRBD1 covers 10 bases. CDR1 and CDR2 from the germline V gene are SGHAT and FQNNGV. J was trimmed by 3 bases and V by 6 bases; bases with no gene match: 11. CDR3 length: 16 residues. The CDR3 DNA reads TGTGCCAGCAGTTCAGACAGGGGGCGAACCTACTACGAGCAGTACTTC. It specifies CASSSDRGRTYYEQYF.

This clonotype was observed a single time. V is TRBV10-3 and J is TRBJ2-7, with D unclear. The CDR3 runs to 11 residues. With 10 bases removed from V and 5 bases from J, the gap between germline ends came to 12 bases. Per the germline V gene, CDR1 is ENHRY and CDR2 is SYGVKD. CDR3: CASRRSNEQYF. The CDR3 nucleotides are TGTGCCAGCAGGCGGTCGAACGAGCAGTACTTC.

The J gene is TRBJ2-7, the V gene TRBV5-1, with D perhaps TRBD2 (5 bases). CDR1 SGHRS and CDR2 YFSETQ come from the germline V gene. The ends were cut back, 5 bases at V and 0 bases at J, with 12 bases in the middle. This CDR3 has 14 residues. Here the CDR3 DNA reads TGCGCCAGCAGAAGGGAGCTGAGCTCCTACGAGCAGTACTTC. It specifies CASRRELSSYEQYF.

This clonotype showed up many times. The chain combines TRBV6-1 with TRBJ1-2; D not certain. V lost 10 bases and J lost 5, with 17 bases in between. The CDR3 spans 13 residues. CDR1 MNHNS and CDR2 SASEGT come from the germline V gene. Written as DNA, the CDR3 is TGTGCCACAAGCGCCGGGGTTGAGTATGGCTACACCTTC. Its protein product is CATSAGVEYGYTF.

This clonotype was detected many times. CDR3 sequence: CASTAGGRNTEAFF. CDR3 DNA: TGTGCCAGTACGGCGGGAGGGAGGAACACTGAAGCTTTCTTT. The chain links TRBV19 to TRBJ1-1; no clear D gene. The CDR3 contains 14 residues. Germline CDR1 reads LNHDA; CDR2 reads SQIVND (reference sequence). V was cut by 7 bases and J by 1 base, with 13 bases left in between.

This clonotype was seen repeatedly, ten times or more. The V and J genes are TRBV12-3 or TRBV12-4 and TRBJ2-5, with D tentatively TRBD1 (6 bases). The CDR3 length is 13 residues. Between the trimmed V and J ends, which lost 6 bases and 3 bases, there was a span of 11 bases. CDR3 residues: CASSLGGEETQYF. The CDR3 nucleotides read TGTGCCAGCAGCCTAGGGGGAGAAGAGACCCAGTACTTC.

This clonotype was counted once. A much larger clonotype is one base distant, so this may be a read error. The CDR3 protein is CASSLVTDTQYF. The CDR3 nucleotides are TGTGCCAGCAGTTTAGTCACAGATACGCAGTATTTT. The chain combines TRBV12-3 or TRBV12-4 with TRBJ2-3; D unresolved. The V and J ends lost 1 base and 2 bases respectively, with 1 base between them. CDR3 length: 12 residues.

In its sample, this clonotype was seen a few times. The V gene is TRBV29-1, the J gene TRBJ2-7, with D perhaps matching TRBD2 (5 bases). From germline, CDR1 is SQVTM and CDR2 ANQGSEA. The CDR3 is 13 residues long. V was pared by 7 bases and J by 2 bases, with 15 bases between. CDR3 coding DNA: TGCAGCGGGGCCGGGGTTGGAGCCTACGAGCAGTACTTC. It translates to CSGAGVGAYEQYF.

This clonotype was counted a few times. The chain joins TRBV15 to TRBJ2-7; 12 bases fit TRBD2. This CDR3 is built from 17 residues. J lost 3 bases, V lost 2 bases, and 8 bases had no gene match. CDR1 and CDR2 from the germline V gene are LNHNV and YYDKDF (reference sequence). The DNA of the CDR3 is TGTGCCACCAGCAGACAGACTAGCGGGGGTCGCGACTACGAGCAGTACTTC. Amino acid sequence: CATSRQTSGGRDYEQYF.

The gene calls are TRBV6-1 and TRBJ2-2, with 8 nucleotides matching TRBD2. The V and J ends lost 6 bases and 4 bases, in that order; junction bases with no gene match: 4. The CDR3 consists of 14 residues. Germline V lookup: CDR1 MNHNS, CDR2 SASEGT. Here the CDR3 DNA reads TGTGCCAGCAGGCGAAGCGGGGGCACCGGGGAGCTGTTTTTT. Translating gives CASRRSGGTGELFF.

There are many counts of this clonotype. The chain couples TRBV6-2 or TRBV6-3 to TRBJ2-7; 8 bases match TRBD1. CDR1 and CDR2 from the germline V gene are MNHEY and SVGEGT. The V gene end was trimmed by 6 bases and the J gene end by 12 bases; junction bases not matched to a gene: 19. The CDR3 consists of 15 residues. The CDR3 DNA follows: TGTGCCAGCAGCTATATGGACTTGGAGAGGACAGGGTTGTACTTC. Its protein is CASSYMDLERTGLYF.

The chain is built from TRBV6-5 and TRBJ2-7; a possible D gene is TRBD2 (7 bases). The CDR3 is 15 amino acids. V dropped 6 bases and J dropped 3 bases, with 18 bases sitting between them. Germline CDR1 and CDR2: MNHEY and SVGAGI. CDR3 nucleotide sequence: TGTGCCAGCAGCTCTCGACGGGGGGCCCGCTACGAGCAGTACTTC. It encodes CASSSRRGARYEQYF.

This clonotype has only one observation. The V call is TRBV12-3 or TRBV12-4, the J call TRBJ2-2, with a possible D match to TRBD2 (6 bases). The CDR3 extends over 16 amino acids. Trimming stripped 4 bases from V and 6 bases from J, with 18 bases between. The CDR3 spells CASSSGHGGTAGELFF. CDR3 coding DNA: TGTGCCAGCAGTTCCGGACATGGGGGGACCGCCGGGGAGCTGTTTTTT.

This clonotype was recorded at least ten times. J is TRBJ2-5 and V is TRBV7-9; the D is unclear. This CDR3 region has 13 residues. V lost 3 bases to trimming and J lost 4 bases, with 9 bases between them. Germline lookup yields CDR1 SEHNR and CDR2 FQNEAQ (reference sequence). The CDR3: CASSFGLGETQYF. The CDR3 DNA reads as TGTGCCAGCAGCTTCGGGTTGGGAGAGACCCAGTACTTC. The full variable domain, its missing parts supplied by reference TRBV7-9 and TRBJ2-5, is DTGVSQNPRHKITKRGQNVTFRCDPISEHNRLYWYRQTLGQGPEFLTYFQNEAQLEKSRLLSDRFSAERPKGSFSTLEIQRTEQGDSAMYLCASSFGLGETQYFGPGTRLLVL.